What follows are 27 T cell receptor beta chains derived from one specimen sequenced in a study of blood T cell repertoires in COVID-19. The table came from immunoSEQ multiplex PCR; TCRdb's copy has only in-frame clones and leaves some out. The sample carries more than 45,000 clones, 85% recorded once. The source material was peripheral blood. The source is a man between 35 and 55 years old with active COVID-19.

J is TRBJ2-1 and V is TRBV5-1, with 10 positions matching TRBD2. CDR1 is SGHRS and CDR2 is YFSETQ in the germline V gene. V shed 5 bases, J shed 5 bases, and the junction held 7 bases outside the gene matches. This CDR3 has 15 residues. The CDR3 reads CASSSGTSANNEQFF. CDR3 bases: TGCGCCAGCAGTTCCGGGACTAGCGCGAACAATGAGCAGTTCTTC.

The chain uses TRBV2 and TRBJ2-3, with 7 bases lining up with TRBD2. The V gene's germline CDR1 is SNHLY and CDR2 FYNNEI. J gave up 3 bases and V 5 bases, and 8 bases lay outside the gene matches. CDR3 length equals 15 residues. Written as DNA, the CDR3 is TGTGCCAGCAGTCCTTCGGGACTACGTACAGATACGCAGTATTTT. Encoded protein: CASSPSGLRTDTQYF. Full variable domain (rest looked up from reference TRBV2 and TRBJ2-3): EPEVTQTPSHQVTQMGQEVILRCVPISNHLYFYWYRQILGQKVEFLVSFYNNEISEKSEIFDDQFSVERPDGSNFTLKIRSTKLEDSAMYFCASSPSGLRTDTQYFGPGTRLTVL.

This chain connects TRBV27 to TRBJ2-3, with 7 bases matching TRBD1. Germline V CDR1 and CDR2: MNHEY, SMNVEV (reference sequence). V lost 6 bases and J lost 4; bases outside the gene matches: 13. The CDR3 sequence is 16 residues long. The CDR3 loop is CASSEGTVILADTQYF. DNA of the CDR3: TGTGCCAGCAGCGAGGGGACAGTGATATTAGCAGATACGCAGTATTTT.

DNA for the CDR3: TGTGCCAGCTCAACTCGGATCACAGGGACGACAGATACGCAGTATTTT. Its protein is CASSTRITGTTDTQYF. The chain couples TRBV18 to TRBJ2-3; D perhaps matches TRBD1 (6 bases). This CDR3 region has 16 residues. The germline V gene has CDR1 KGHSH and CDR2 LQKENI. Trimming cost V 5 bases and J 3 bases, with 18 bases left between them.

CDR3 in amino acids: CASSREQGQPSTNEQFF. Here the CDR3 DNA reads TGTGCCAGCTCACGGGAACAGGGACAGCCAAGTACGAATGAGCAGTTCTTC. The chain employs TRBV18 and TRBJ2-1, with TRBD1 identical over 7 bases. Losses at the gene ends were 4 bases for V and 7 bases for J; bases not matched to a gene: 16. In germline, CDR1 is KGHSH, CDR2 LQKENI. This CDR3 is 17 amino acids long.

The chain carries TRBV6-5 and TRBJ2-7, with D possibly TRBD2 on 5 matching bases. CDR1 is MNHEY, CDR2 SVGAGI, per germline. The CDR3 sequence is 11 residues long. V lost 4 bases and J lost 6, with 7 bases in between. CDR3 amino acids: CASSFGGEQYF. As DNA, the CDR3 is TGTGCCAGCAGTTTCGGAGGCGAGCAGTACTTC.

The genes are TRBV19 and TRBJ1-2; TRBD1 is a possible D gene (6 bases). CDR1 and CDR2 (germline): LNHDA, SQIVND (reference sequence). The CDR3 spans 13 residues. The germline V and J ends were trimmed by 3 bases and 6 bases, with 11 bases remaining between them. DNA for the CDR3: TGTGCCAGTAGTATCGGGACATCCGATGGCTACACCTTC. It is translated as CASSIGTSDGYTF.

This clone was seen a single time. DNA of the CDR3: TGTGCCTGGAGTCGACAGGGGGCGCCTGATCAGCCCCAGCATTTT. Amino acids: CAWSRQGAPDQPQHF. The gene calls are TRBV30 and TRBJ1-5; 10 positions agree with TRBD1. V shed 2 bases and J 5 bases; nucleotides not matched to a gene: 6. This CDR3 is built from 15 residues. Germline V gene sequence: CDR1 GTSNPN, CDR2 SVGIG (reference sequence). Full variable domain (rest looked up from reference TRBV30 and TRBJ1-5): SQTIHQWPATLVQPVGSPLSLECTVEGTSNPNLYWYRQAAGRGLQLLFYSVGIGQISSEVPQNLSASRPQDRQFILSSKKLLLSDSGFYLCAWSRQGAPDQPQHFGDGTRLSIL.

This chain uses TRBV3-1 (or the pseudogene TRBV3-2) with TRBJ2-1, with 7 bases that match TRBD2. V trimming: 4 bases; J trimming: 4 bases; junction bases outside the gene matches: 10. CDR1 and CDR2 (germline): LGHDT, YNNKEL (reference sequence). This CDR3 region has 16 residues. The CDR3 is CASSLPGPSGYNEQFF. The CDR3, as DNA: TGTGCCAGCAGCCTCCCAGGGCCTAGCGGTTACAATGAGCAGTTCTTC.

The chain carries TRBV18 and TRBJ1-2; unclear D gene. Germline loops: CDR1 KGHSH, CDR2 LQKENI. The V end lost 6 bases, the J end lost 0 bases, and 8 bases lay between the germline ends. The CDR3 totals 13 residues. CDR3 bases: TGTGCCAGCTCCGGAGGATCTAACTATGGCTACACCTTC. Amino acid sequence: CASSGGSNYGYTF.

This clone was seen just once. The chain has TRBV7-8 and TRBJ1-6, with 7 bases aligning to TRBD1. CDR3 length: 15 amino acids. Per germline, CDR1 SGHVS and CDR2 FQNEAQ. Trimming at V came to 5 bases and at J to 6 bases, leaving 7 bases not matched to a gene. In DNA form, the CDR3 reads TGTGCCAGCAGCCAAGGGACAGTTCGTAATTCACCCCTCCACTTT. This codes for CASSQGTVRNSPLHF.

V gene TRBV6-5 combines with J gene TRBJ1-3, with no clear D. In germline, CDR1 is MNHEY, CDR2 SVGAGI. The germline V and J ends were trimmed by 7 bases and 0 bases, with 7 bases remaining between them. The CDR3 is 13 amino acids. The CDR3 DNA reads as TGTGCCAGCAAAGCGTTCTCTGGAAACACCATATATTTT. It translates to CASKAFSGNTIYF.

The gene calls are TRBV6-5 and TRBJ2-5; D is perhaps TRBD2 (6 bases). Germline V CDR1 and CDR2: MNHEY, SVGAGI. CDR3 length: 13 residues. Deletions cut 2 bases from V and 5 bases from J, with 9 bases between. This CDR3 reads CASSYGGTETQYF. CDR3 nucleotides: TGTGCCAGCAGTTACGGCGGGACTGAGACCCAGTACTTC.

The rearrangement joins TRBV5-1 to TRBJ2-1; 7 nucleotides match TRBD1. The junction had 2 bases not matched to a gene; V was cut back by 0 bases and J by 8 bases. Germline-derived CDR1 and CDR2 are SGHRS and YFSETQ. This CDR3 is built from 13 residues. The CDR3 sequence: CASSLEGADEQFF. The CDR3 DNA reads TGCGCCAGCAGCTTGGAGGGGGCGGATGAGCAGTTCTTC.

The chain employs TRBV28 and TRBJ2-1; TRBD1 matches 9 bases. With V trimmed by 5 bases and J by 6 bases, 2 bases remained unmatched. Germline CDR1 is MDHEN and CDR2 is SYDVKM. The CDR3 consists of 13 residues. CDR3 sequence reads: CASSRDRVNEQFF. The CDR3 DNA follows: TGTGCCAGCAGTCGGGACAGGGTCAATGAGCAGTTCTTC.

This chain connects TRBV7-6 to TRBJ2-3; D is possibly TRBD2 (6 bases). Looked up from germline, CDR1 is SGHVS and CDR2 is FNYEAQ. This CDR3 region has 12 residues. Trimming left V 8 bases short and J 4 bases short, with 10 bases between. CDR3 sequence (DNA): TGTGCCAGCGGGGAGGAGTCAGATACGCAGTATTTT. This encodes CASGEESDTQYF.

This rearrangement joins TRBV6-2 or TRBV6-3 to TRBJ2-1; unclear D gene. In germline, CDR1 is MNHEY, CDR2 SVGEGT. This CDR3 is 12 amino acids long. The ends were cut back, 6 bases at V and 6 bases at J, with 9 bases in the middle. Here the CDR3 DNA reads TGTGCCAGCAGGCCTTCGGGCAATGAGCAGTTCTTC. This encodes CASRPSGNEQFF.

The DNA of the CDR3 is TGTGCCAGCAGCCAACAGGGGGGTGGCTACACCTTC. Translated: CASSQQGGGYTF. The rearrangement uses TRBV12-3 or TRBV12-4 and TRBJ1-2; 8 positions agree with TRBD1. This CDR3 comprises 12 residues. V lost 6 bases and J lost 7; bases outside the gene matches: 4.

The rearrangement uses TRBV7-2 and TRBJ2-7, with 7 bases matching TRBD2. There are 15 residues in the CDR3. V shed 5 bases and J 5 bases; nucleotides not matched to a gene: 12. CDR1 is SGHTA, CDR2 FQGNSA, per germline. CDR3 nucleotide sequence: TGTGCCAGCAGCCTCAGGAGAGCGGGATACGACGAGCAGTACTTC. Protein product: CASSLRRAGYDEQYF.

J is TRBJ1-1 and V is TRBV4-1; TRBD1 might be the D (5 bases). Germline V gives CDR1 MGHRA, CDR2 YSYEKL. V gave up 3 bases and J gave up 4 bases, with 12 bases separating them. This CDR3 region has 14 residues. CDR3 sequence: CASSQISQGTEAFF. The CDR3 nucleotides read TGCGCCAGCAGCCAGATATCTCAGGGCACTGAAGCTTTCTTT.

V and J are TRBV5-1 and TRBJ2-1, with 11 bases fitting TRBD2. The CDR3 covers 15 residues. V lost 2 bases and J lost 6; bases outside the gene matches: 4. Germline lookup yields CDR1 SGHRS and CDR2 YFSETQ. The DNA of the CDR3 is TGCGCCAGCAGCTTATACGGGACTAGCGGCAATGAGCAGTTCTTC. This codes for CASSLYGTSGNEQFF.

This chain uses TRBV19 with TRBJ2-1; TRBD2 matches 7 bases. J lost 7 bases, V lost 8 bases, and 14 bases had no gene match. The CDR3 runs 15 residues. CDR1 and CDR2 from the germline V gene are LNHDA and SQIVND (reference sequence). The chain's CDR3 is CASGGTSAPGNEQFF. The DNA for the CDR3 is TGTGCCAGTGGGGGTACTAGCGCGCCTGGGAATGAGCAGTTCTTC.

The rearrangement uses TRBV28 and TRBJ1-2, with 8 bases aligning to TRBD1. J gave up 2 bases and V 3 bases, and 2 bases lay outside the gene matches. CDR1 and CDR2 from the germline V gene are MDHEN and SYDVKM. The CDR3 length is 14 residues. The CDR3 nucleotides read TGTGCCAGCAGTTTGGGACAGGAAAACTATGGCTACACCTTC. The encoded protein is CASSLGQENYGYTF.

A few counts support this clone. This chain connects TRBV6-6 to TRBJ2-4; the D gene is possibly TRBD2 (5 bases). CDR3 length equals 13 residues. The ends were cut back, 2 bases at V and 9 bases at J, with 11 bases in the middle. From germline, CDR1 is MNHNY and CDR2 SVGAGI (reference sequence). CDR3 bases: TGTGCCAGCAGTTACACCCTACTAGGCATTCAGTACTTC. It encodes CASSYTLLGIQYF.

This chain uses TRBV5-1 with TRBJ2-2; D may be TRBD2 (6 bases). V lost 4 bases, J lost 3 bases, and 22 bases lay in between. The CDR3 is made up of 18 amino acids. Germline CDR1 and CDR2: SGHRS and YFSETQ. The CDR3 DNA follows: TGCGCCAGCAGCCTATTGACTAGGACAATGGGTGACACCGGGGAGCTGTTTTTT. Encoded protein: CASSLLTRTMGDTGELFF.

The chain is built from TRBV24-1 and TRBJ2-1; D possibly corresponds to TRBD2 (6 bases). Trimming took off 1 base at V and 0 bases at J, with 9 bases between the two ends. Germline V CDR1 and CDR2: KGHDR, SFDVKD. The CDR3 extends over 16 amino acids. This CDR3 is CATSDLSGSSYNEQFF. DNA for the CDR3: TGTGCCACCAGTGATTTATCCGGGAGCTCCTACAATGAGCAGTTCTTC.

The J gene is TRBJ2-7, the V gene TRBV24-1, with TRBD2 identical over 9 bases. This CDR3 spans 17 amino acids. V lost 9 bases to trimming and J lost 6 bases; unmatched junction nucleotides: 20. Germline V gene lookup returns CDR1 KGHDR and CDR2 SFDVKD. The CDR3 DNA follows: TGTGCCACCTTCCAGACGTTGCGGGAGGGAATGATACGCGAGCAGTACTTC. Residues: CATFQTLREGMIREQYF.